This TCR beta chain was sequenced for a study of shared clonotypes between healthy human individuals. About this clone: Antigen specificity is unknown. The sample holds other DNA sequences that translate to the same CDR3.

Study observations and caveats: Naive subsets, compared against memory subsets, generally had larger estimated richness values.

Profiling relied on immunoSEQ multiplex PCR, and the TCRdb table lists in-frame clones only, not all of them. The sample records under 2,000,000 clones, less than 95% being singletons. CD8 cells regarded as naive lacked CD45RO, were positively chosen for CCR7, and omitted terminally differentiated effector memory CD45RA+ cells. Sequenced input: naive CD8+ T cells sorted from blood. This TCR was sampled from a man between 18 and 29 years old in good health.

The DNA of the CDR3 is TGTGCCAGTAGTATCGGGACAGGGACCTACGAGCAGTACTTC. It specifies CASSIGTGTYEQYF. This rearrangement joins TRBV19 to TRBJ2-7, with 9 positions matching TRBD1. CDR1 and CDR2 from the germline V gene are LNHDA and SQIVND (reference sequence). The V and J ends lost 3 bases and 2 bases, in that order; junction bases with no gene match: 2. The CDR3 extends over 14 amino acids. The whole variable domain, remainder taken from reference TRBV19 and TRBJ2-7, is DGGITQSPKYLFRKEGQNVTLSCEQNLNHDAMYWYRQDPGQGLRLIYYSQIVNDFQKGDIAEGYSVSREKKESFPLTVTSAQKNPTAFYLCASSIGTGTYEQYFGPGTRLTVT.